Presented here are 4 T cell receptor beta chains from one specimen sequenced in a study of T cells in Graves' hyperthyroidism and ophthalmopathy. RNA transcripts yielded amplified TCR beta CDR3 regions. With the HTBI primer set, the TCR CDR3 went through a first round of RT-PCR. TCRdb fed the multiplex PCR reads into MiXCR, producing one record per CDR3 protein. The sample shows hundreds of thousands of distinct CDR3 sequences, just under 45% of them seen only once. The sample comprised peripheral blood or thyroid tissue (not recorded which). The origin of the receptors is an adult man with Graves' disease, either hyperthyroidism or ophthalmopathy (not recorded which).

The genes are TRBV7-2 and TRBJ2-7; TRBD2 matches at 10 bases. CDR1 is SGHTA, CDR2 FQGNSA, per germline. With V trimmed by 4 bases and J by 0 bases, 3 bases remained unmatched. The CDR3 contains 15 residues. CDR3 protein: CASSSGLAVSYEQYF. CDR3 DNA sequence: TGTGCCAGCAGCTCCGGACTAGCGGTCTCCTACGAGCAGTACTTC. The full variable domain, with the rest looked up from reference TRBV7-2 and TRBJ2-7, is GAGVSQSPSNKVTEKGKDVELRCDPISGHTALYWYRQSLGQGLEFLIYFQGNSAPDKSGLPSDRFSAERTGGSVSTLTIQRTQQEDSAVYLCASSSGLAVSYEQYFGPGTRLTVT.

This clonotype was detected a few times. This may be a read error, as it is one base from a much larger clone. The chain joins TRBV25-1 to TRBJ2-7, with a weak D call TRBD1 (7 bases). This CDR3 region has 14 residues. CDR1 MGHDK and CDR2 SYGVNS come from the germline V gene. The CDR3 coding sequence is TGTGCCAGCAGTGAACCGGAGGGGGCCGGCGAGCAGTGCTTC. Residues: CASSEPEGAGEQCF.

This CDR3 is CASSYSGLAGARTGELFF. CDR3 bases: TGTGCCAGCAGTTACTCCGGTCTAGCGGGAGCGCGGACCGGGGAGCTGTTTTTT. This rearrangement joins TRBV6-6 to TRBJ2-2; 10 bases match TRBD2. Unmatched junction bases numbered 9, after V lost 0 bases and J lost 5 bases. The CDR3 has 18 residues. CDR1 is MNHNY and CDR2 is SVGAGI in the germline V gene (reference sequence).

The V gene is TRBV9, the J gene TRBJ1-2, with TRBD1 matching 10 bases. CDR3 length: 14 amino acids. The V segment lost 3 bases and the J segment 4 bases; nucleotides outside the gene matches: 3. CDR1 SGDLS and CDR2 YYNGEE come from the germline V gene. The CDR3 region has the DNA TGTGCCAGCAGCGGACAGGGGGCAATCTATGGCTACACCTTC. Amino acids: CASSGQGAIYGYTF.